Shown below are 21 T cell receptor beta chains from a single sample sequenced in a study of metastatic and nonmetastatic thyroid tumors. TCRdb re-clonotyped the PCR reads via MiXCR. This sample has some 39,000 clones; approximately 15% occur once, and the top ten carry 22%. Every patient was untreated before thyroid surgery. The sequenced sample consisted of blood. The receptors here all came from a female donor with papillary thyroid cancer or a benign thyroid nodule (not recorded which). Some clones in this sample may be carry-over from other donors' samples.

Details on this clone: This sample includes further DNA sequences coding for the same CDR3. V is TRBV7-8 and J is TRBJ2-7; D tentatively reads TRBD1 or TRBD2 (5 bases each). The length of the CDR3 is 15 residues. CDR1 and CDR2 (germline): SGHVS, FQNEAQ. Trimming removed 5 bases from V and 2 bases from J, with 16 bases in between. The CDR3 spells CASSPLDPGPYEQYF. CDR3 in DNA: TGTGCCAGCAGCCCATTGGACCCGGGACCCTACGAGCAGTACTTC.

With respect to this clone: A read error may explain this, as a much larger clone is one base away. The chain combines TRBV9 with TRBJ2-3; D gene unclear. Germline assignment: CDR1 SGDLS and CDR2 YYNGEE. The CDR3 totals 14 residues. CDR3 amino acids: CTSSVFGDTDTQYF. For the CDR3, the DNA is TGTACCAGCAGCGTTTTTGGGGACACAGATACGCAGTATTTT.

This clone was seen many times. This sequence joins TRBV5-6 and TRBJ1-6; D gene uncertain. Germline CDR1 is SGHDT and CDR2 is YYEEEE. The V end lost 0 bases, the J end lost 0 bases, and 13 bases lay between the germline ends. This CDR3 region has 18 residues. Here the CDR3 DNA reads TGTGCCAGCAGCTTGGGGGGAGCGTGGAGCTCCTATAATTCACCCCTCCACTTT. Encoded protein: CASSLGGAWSSYNSPLHF.

This clone was seen repeatedly, ten times or more. This chain links TRBV14 with TRBJ1-1; perhaps TRBD1 as D (5 bases). The CDR3 covers 16 residues. Looked up from germline, CDR1 is SGHDN and CDR2 is FVKESK. Trimming cost V 1 base and J 7 bases, with 19 bases left between them. CDR3 nucleotides: TGTGCCAGCAGCCAAGCCGGTTTCTGGGGGAAGGGTGAAGCTTTCTTT. Translated: CASSQAGFWGKGEAFF.

This clone was detected only a few times. This sequence joins TRBV28 and TRBJ2-7, with 8 nucleotides matching TRBD1. CDR3 length equals 17 residues. Germline V gives CDR1 MDHEN, CDR2 SYDVKM. V trimming: 6 bases; J trimming: 0 bases; junction bases outside the gene matches: 13. DNA for the CDR3: TGTGCCAGCAGCTTAAACAGGGGGGCAAGGAGCTCCTACGAGCAGTACTTC. Its translation: CASSLNRGARSSYEQYF.

This clone appeared a few times. The CDR3 reads CASSYSLVAGGFTDTQYF. In DNA form, the CDR3 reads TGTGCCAGCAGTTACTCCCTCGTAGCGGGGGGATTCACAGATACGCAGTATTTT. The chain couples TRBV6-2 or TRBV6-3 to TRBJ2-3; 10 nucleotides align to TRBD2. CDR1 is MNHEY, CDR2 SVGEGT, per germline. The CDR3 runs to 18 residues. Losses at the gene ends were 0 bases for V and 2 bases for J; bases not matched to a gene: 8.

This clone has ten or more counts. This chain joins TRBV29-1 and TRBJ2-1, with D perhaps matching TRBD1 (5 bases). The CDR3 runs to 12 residues. Germline V gene data show CDR1 as SQVTM and CDR2 as ANQGSEA. V was clipped by 8 bases and J by 9 bases, with 17 bases between them. The CDR3 DNA is TGCAGCCCCACAGGCCCAGCAGGTGAGCAGTTCTTC. This translates into CSPTGPAGEQFF.

At least ten counts were recorded for this clone. The V gene is TRBV9, the J gene TRBJ2-1; 9 bases are shared with TRBD2. Germline V gene lookup returns CDR1 SGDLS and CDR2 YYNGEE. The V segment lost 0 bases and the J segment 4 bases; nucleotides outside the gene matches: 8. The CDR3 spans 17 residues. As DNA, the CDR3 is TGTGCCAGCAGCGTAGTGGTTAGCGGGAGCTCTTACAATGAGCAGTTCTTC. Translation: CASSVVVSGSSYNEQFF.

Many counts were recorded for this clone. The rearrangement joins TRBV7-2 to TRBJ2-1; possible D gene TRBD2, 6 bases. Germline V gene sequence: CDR1 SGHTA, CDR2 FQGNSA. The CDR3 has 15 amino acids. Trimming took 5 bases from V and 0 from J, leaving 11 bases between them. CDR3 in amino acids: CASSVSGDSYNEQFF. The CDR3 DNA sequence: TGTGCCAGCAGCGTATCGGGAGACTCCTACAATGAGCAGTTCTTC.

V and J are TRBV11-1 and TRBJ2-1; weak D call: TRBD1 (7 bases). Germline values: CDR1 SGHAT, CDR2 FQDESV (reference sequence). CDR3 length equals 15 residues. V lost 8 bases to trimming and J lost 6 bases, with 20 bases between them. For the CDR3, the DNA is TGTGCCAGCGGGTCGGAGGGGGCCAGGGTCAATGAGCAGTTCTTC. It translates to CASGSEGARVNEQFF.

This clone was recorded at least ten times. The chain has TRBV7-6 and TRBJ2-3; 8 nucleotides agree with TRBD2. This CDR3 has 17 amino acids. J lost 5 bases, V lost 0 bases, and 10 bases had no gene match. Looked up from germline, CDR1 is SGHVS and CDR2 is FNYEAQ. CDR3 nucleotide sequence: TGTGCCAGCAGCTTAGCCTCTGGCGGGAGGCTCGTAGATACGCAGTATTTT. It yields the protein CASSLASGGRLVDTQYF.

In this sample, this clone turned up many times. This rearrangement joins TRBV11-1 to TRBJ2-1; D gene uncertain. Between the trimmed V and J ends, which lost 1 base and 0 bases, there was a span of 16 bases. CDR1 is SGHAT, CDR2 FQDESV, per germline (reference sequence). This CDR3 region has 18 residues. The CDR3 region is CASSLVGRRLRSYNEQFF. CDR3 bases: TGTGCCAGCAGCTTAGTCGGTCGGAGACTTCGCTCCTACAATGAGCAGTTCTTC.

This clone was detected many times. The chain combines TRBV19 with TRBJ2-5; 12 bases agree with TRBD2. CDR1 and CDR2 (germline): LNHDA, SQIVND (reference sequence). Trimming removed 5 bases from V and 4 bases from J; junction bases left unmatched: 8. The CDR3 sequence is 16 residues long. The CDR3 region is CASSVLAGGPLETQYF. The CDR3 DNA sequence: TGTGCCAGTAGTGTTCTAGCGGGAGGGCCCTTAGAGACCCAGTACTTC.

The rearrangement links TRBV7-9 to TRBJ1-1; 9 bases match TRBD1. Unmatched junction bases numbered 5, after V lost 5 bases and J lost 4 bases. In germline, CDR1 is SEHNR, CDR2 FQNEAQ (reference sequence). The CDR3 is 14 amino acids. The CDR3 nucleotides are TGTGCCAGCAGCCCGACAGGGGGGGGCACTGAAGCTTTCTTT. Protein sequence: CASSPTGGGTEAFF.

This clone showed up many times. The chain uses TRBV27 and TRBJ2-1, with TRBD1 matching 8 bases. V lost 8 bases and J lost 3; bases outside the gene matches: 6. CDR1 and CDR2 from the germline V gene are MNHEY and SMNVEV (reference sequence). The CDR3 is 14 residues long. DNA for the CDR3: TGTGCCAGCGGACTCAGGGGGCACTACAATGAGCAGTTCTTC. Its protein product is CASGLRGHYNEQFF.

This clone has a count of ten or more. The J gene is TRBJ2-5, the V gene TRBV5-1; the D gene is possibly TRBD2 (5 bases). The ends were cut back, 0 bases at V and 12 bases at J, with 15 bases in the middle. This CDR3 region has 13 residues. Germline V gives CDR1 SGHRS, CDR2 YFSETQ. The CDR3: CASSLGASRKEYF. The CDR3 DNA reads as TGCGCCAGCAGCTTGGGGGCTAGCCGAAAGGAGTACTTC. The full variable domain, completed using reference TRBV5-1 and TRBJ2-5, is KAGVTQTPRYLIKTRGQQVTLSCSPISGHRSVSWYQQTPGQGLQFLFEYFSETQRNKGNFPGRFSGRQFSNSRSEMNVSTLELGDSALYLCASSLGASRKEYFGPGTRLLVL.

The rearrangement links TRBV20-1 to TRBJ1-6, with 9 bases aligning to TRBD1. V trimming: 0 bases; J trimming: 14 bases; junction bases outside the gene matches: 8. CDR3 length equals 14 residues. CDR1 and CDR2 (germline): DFQATT, SNEGSKA (reference sequence). The CDR3 loop is CSARDATGGIALHF. The CDR3, as DNA: TGCAGTGCTAGAGATGCGACAGGGGGAATTGCCCTCCACTTT.

This clone was seen at least ten times. J is TRBJ2-2 and V is TRBV10-3, with 9 bases lining up with TRBD2. J gave up 0 bases and V 6 bases, and 5 bases lay outside the gene matches. This CDR3 has 16 amino acids. Germline V gene sequence: CDR1 ENHRY, CDR2 SYGVKD. The DNA for the CDR3 is TGTGCCATCAGACAAGCGGGAGGACCGAACACCGGGGAGCTGTTTTTT. Encoded protein: CAIRQAGGPNTGELFF.

This clone was recorded at least ten times. V is TRBV5-5 and J is TRBJ1-1; weak D call: TRBD1 (5 bases). Germline V gene lookup returns CDR1 SGHKS and CDR2 YYEKEE (reference sequence). The CDR3 consists of 15 residues. V was trimmed by 4 bases and J by 6 bases, leaving 19 bases between them. CDR3 residues: CASSPPRGGGAEAFF. The DNA of the CDR3 is TGTGCCAGCAGCCCCCCCCGGGGGGGGGGGGCTGAAGCTTTCTTT.

This clone was observed a handful of times. The chain joins TRBV6-1 to TRBJ2-3, with D perhaps matching TRBD2 (7 bases). The CDR3 consists of 15 residues. Germline CDR1 reads MNHNS; CDR2 reads SASEGT. V lost 4 bases and J 2 bases, leaving 13 bases between the germline ends. The CDR3, as DNA: TGTGCCAGCAGTGGAGGGGGGGTCCTCACAGATACGCAGTATTTT. It translates to CASSGGGVLTDTQYF.

This clone was found many times. A much larger clone lies one base from this, so it may be a read error. The chain employs TRBV6-1 and TRBJ2-3, with a weak D call TRBD2 (5 bases). The CDR3 sequence is 17 residues long. The germline V gene has CDR1 MNHNS and CDR2 SASEGT. V lost 2 bases and J lost 2, with 17 bases in between. The CDR3 loop reads CASSEWPRAEVTDTQYF. The DNA of the CDR3 is TGTGCCAGCAGTGAATGGCCAAGGGCGGAGGTCACAGATACGCAGTATTTT.